These T cell receptor beta chains were read from a single sample in a study of T cell responses to AZD1222 COVID-19 vaccine. TCRdb keeps only in-frame clones here, not all; method: immunoSEQ multiplex PCR. The sample consists of over 75,000 clones, around 87% of them appearing once. Sequenced here: peripheral blood, sampled 28 days after the second AZD1222 dose. Receptor source: an adult who received the AZD1222 COVID-19 vaccine. The CDR3 runs from the conserved cysteine through the conserved F or W. The D gene is left open where the match is weak. The size of a clone is reported for some rows only, either as once, few or many, or as a class for expanded clones.

j_gene | abundance | v_gene | d_gene | len | CDR3nt | CDR3aa
TRBJ1-1 | . | TRBV6-6 | TRBD1 | 15 | TGTGCCAGCAGAACAGGGGGCGCAATTGGAACTGAAGCTTTCTTT | CASRTGGAIGTEAFF
TRBJ2-1 | . | TRBV10-2 | TRBD1 | 15 | TGCGCCAGCAGTGAGAAGGGGGCGGCCTACAATGAGCAGTTCTTC | CASSEKGAAYNEQFF
TRBJ1-6 | few | TRBV6-1 | TRBD1 | 15 | TGTGCCAGCAGTGATGACAGGGGTGGTAATTCACCCCTCCACTTT | CASSDDRGGNSPLHF
TRBJ1-1 | . | TRBV20-1 | . | 12 | TGCAGTGCTAGTAGGGCGGGTACTGAAGCTTTCTTT | CSASRAGTEAFF
TRBJ1-6 | . | TRBV10-3 | . | 16 | TGTGCCATCAGCAACGGAGGGGGGGGTTATAATTCACCCCTCCACTTT | CAISNGGGGYNSPLHF
TRBJ2-2 | . | TRBV6-5 | . | 14 | TGTGCCAGCAGTTACTCCGGGGTCACCGGGGAGCTGTTTTTT | CASSYSGVTGELFF
TRBJ2-3 | . | TRBV15 | . | 15 | TGTGCCACCAGCAGAGGCACGGGGTCAACAGATACGCAGTATTTT | CATSRGTGSTDTQYF
TRBJ2-3 | . | TRBV2 | . | 11 | TGTGCCAGCCTAGGATCAGATACGCAGTATTTT | CASLGSDTQYF
TRBJ2-3 | . | TRBV9 | TRBD2 | 15 | TGTGCCAGCAGCGTCGGCGGGAGAGGTGGAGATACGCAGTATTTT | CASSVGGRGGDTQYF
TRBJ2-7 | . | TRBV28 | TRBD1 | 12 | TGTGCCATCAGACAGGGGACCTACGAGCAGTACTTC | CAIRQGTYEQYF
TRBJ1-5 | . | TRBV5-1 | . | 13 | TGCGCCAGCAGTTCGGAACCCAGTCAGCCCCAGCATTTT | CASSSEPSQPQHF
TRBJ2-2 | . | TRBV5-1 | TRBD2 | 16 | TGCGCCAGCAGCTTGGGACTAGCGGGAGTCATCGGGGAGCTGTTTTTT | CASSLGLAGVIGELFF
TRBJ2-3 | . | TRBV6-2/TRBV6-3 | . | 15 | TGTGCCAGCAGTTACGGTCAGGGCGGCACAGATACGCAGTATTTT | CASSYGQGGTDTQYF
TRBJ2-1 | . | TRBV3-1/TRBV3-2 | TRBD2 | 15 | TGTGCCAGCAGCCCGGGGACTAGCGGGTTGAATGAGCAGTTCTTC | CASSPGTSGLNEQFF
TRBJ2-3 | . | TRBV6-4 | TRBD2 | 15 | TGTGCCAGCAGTGAAGGCGGGGGGGCCGCTAATACGCAGTATTTT | CASSEGGGAANTQYF
TRBJ1-1 | . | TRBV9 | TRBD1 | 15 | TGTGCCAGCAGCGTAACAGGGGGCGGTGACACTGAAGCTTTCTTT | CASSVTGGGDTEAFF
TRBJ2-7 | . | TRBV30 | . | 13 | TGTGCCTGGAGTACATTGACCTGGGGCGAGCAGTACTTC | CAWSTLTWGEQYF
TRBJ1-1 | once | TRBV7-9 | TRBD1 | 14 | TGTGCCAGCAGCTTAACAGGGGGCATTACTGAAGCTTTCTTT | CASSLTGGITEAFF
TRBJ1-2 | . | TRBV6-5 | . | 11 | TGTGCCAGCAGTCGGGGACATGGCTACACCTTC | CASSRGHGYTF
TRBJ1-3 | . | TRBV5-6 | TRBD1 | 15 | TGTGCCAGCAGCGCCGGGACAGACTCTGGAAACACCATATATTTT | CASSAGTDSGNTIYF
TRBJ2-3 | . | TRBV5-8 | . | 14 | TGTGCCAGCAGCAGGGGCGGGTTCACAGATACGCAGTATTTT | CASSRGGFTDTQYF
TRBJ1-2 | . | TRBV21-1 | . | 17 | TGTGCCAGCAGCAAAGCCTTAAGTCCCGGGCCGCCTAAGTGCTACACCTTC | CASSKALSPGPPKCYTF
TRBJ2-1 | . | TRBV11-3 | . | 14 | TGTGCCAGCAGCCTCCGGGACCGCAACAATGAGCAGTTCTTC | CASSLRDRNNEQFF
TRBJ1-3 | once | TRBV6-6 | TRBD1 | 15 | TGTGCCAGCAGACCTCAGGGGGCGGGTGGAAACACCATATATTTT | CASRPQGAGGNTIYF
TRBJ2-2 | . | TRBV5-1 | . | 13 | TGCGCCAGCAGCTGGCTCCCCGCCGGGGAGCTGTTTTTT | CASSWLPAGELFF
TRBJ1-2 | . | TRBV30 | . | 11 | TGTGCCTGGACCCAGCCCTATGGCTACACCTTC | CAWTQPYGYTF
TRBJ1-2 | few | TRBV2 | . | 11 | TGTGCCAGCAGCCAGGGGAATGGCTACACCTTC | CASSQGNGYTF